The rows below give T cell receptor beta chains drawn from one sample of a study of vaccination and CD4 T cells after COVID-19. For these TCRs, the target antigens are not known. TCRdb called the PCR reads again in MiXCR, with one record for every CDR3 protein. In the table there are around 19,000 distinct CDR3 sequences, 45% to 65% of which are singletons. The sequenced sample consisted of CD4+ T cells from blood, cultured in vitro. These receptors were taken from a human donor who had recovered from COVID-19. CDR3s include the opening cysteine and the closing phenylalanine or tryptophan. Fields, in order: V gene, D gene, J gene, clone size, CDR3 DNA, CDR3 protein. A D gene is named only where the DNA matches it firmly. Expanded clones are given a class, and other clones once, few, many or no size at all.

TRBV2	TRBD1	TRBJ2-2	-	TGTGCCAGCCTGGGACAGGGTATCGGAACCGGGGAGCTGTTTTTT	CASLGQGIGTGELFF
TRBV6-1	-	TRBJ1-3	-	TGTGCCAGCAGTGAAAACACCAACTCTGGAAACACCATATATTTT	CASSENTNSGNTIYF
TRBV30	-	TRBJ1-2	-	TGTGCCTGGAGTCGGGGAGGAGGGTATGGCTACACCTTC	CAWSRGGGYGYTF
TRBV6-1	-	TRBJ2-7	medium-sized	TGTGCCAGCAGGGACGTGTCGGGACCGACCTACGAGCAGTACTTC	CASRDVSGPTYEQYF
TRBV9	-	TRBJ2-2	-	TGTGCCAGCAGCACAAGGGGCGATGGGACCGGGGAGCTGTTTTTT	CASSTRGDGTGELFF
TRBV19	-	TRBJ2-3	few	TGTGCCAGTAGCGGGACACTCAGCACAGATACGCAGTATTTT	CASSGTLSTDTQYF
TRBV10-3	-	TRBJ2-3	-	TGTGCCATCAGTGAGTCGAAGGAGGATACGCAGTATTTT	CAISESKEDTQYF
TRBV27	TRBD2	TRBJ2-1	-	TGTGCCAGCAGGCGGACTAGCGCGTACAATGAGCAGTTCTTC	CASRRTSAYNEQFF
TRBV10-3	-	TRBJ2-7	large	TGTGCCATCAGTGAATCGGGGGACGAGCAGTACTTC	CAISESGDEQYF
TRBV1	-	TRBJ2-2	-	TGCACCAGCAGCCCCCTCCAGGGCACCGGGGAGCTGTTTTTT	CTSSPLQGTGELFF
TRBV6-1	-	TRBJ2-1	-	TGTGCCAGCAGTGAAGGGTGGGACCCCTCCTACAATGAGCAGTTCTTC	CASSEGWDPSYNEQFF
TRBV20-1	-	TRBJ1-6	few	TGCAGTGCTAGAAAGGAGGGGGGGAATTCACCCCTCCACTTT	CSARKEGGNSPLHF
TRBV12-3/TRBV12-4	-	TRBJ1-2	-	TGTGCCAGCAGTTTAGAGGGGACCTATGGCTACACCTTC	CASSLEGTYGYTF
TRBV11-3	-	TRBJ1-2	-	TGTGCCAGCAGCCCCACTTTTTTGGGGGCAGTGTGTGGCTACACCTTC	CASSPTFLGAVCGYTF
TRBV5-5	-	TRBJ1-2	-	TGTGCCAGCAGCTTCGAAGGGGAAGGGGGCTACACCTTC	CASSFEGEGGYTF
TRBV20-1	TRBD2	TRBJ2-7	-	TGCAGTGCTAGAGTTAGCGGGAGCTTCTCCTACGAGCAGTACTTC	CSARVSGSFSYEQYF
TRBV6-5	-	TRBJ2-5	once	TGTGCCAGCAGTTACTTAAGCGGAGAGACCCAGTACTTC	CASSYLSGETQYF
TRBV7-2	-	TRBJ2-3	-	TGTGCCAGCAGCCCACATCCCACGGGGTCAAGCACAGATACGCAGTATTTT	CASSPHPTGSSTDTQYF
TRBV7-2	-	TRBJ2-7	-	TGTGCCAGCAGCTTAGAAGTGGTCCACGAGCAGTACTTC	CASSLEVVHEQYF
TRBV11-3	TRBD2	TRBJ2-1	-	TGTGCCAGCAGCACGGGACTAGGGGGGAATGAGCAGTTCTTC	CASSTGLGGNEQFF
TRBV2	-	TRBJ1-2	-	TGTGCCAGCAGCCTCGACCGGGACGCAAACTATGGCTACACCTTC	CASSLDRDANYGYTF
TRBV2	-	TRBJ1-5	few	TGTGCCAGCTCGGCAGCGCGATTCAATCAGCCCCAGCATTTT	CASSAARFNQPQHF
TRBV20-1	TRBD2	TRBJ2-1	-	TGCAGTGCCCGGACTAGCGGCCCAAACAATGAGCAGTTCTTC	CSARTSGPNNEQFF
TRBV20-1	-	TRBJ1-1	few	TGCAGTGCTAGAATCGGGGTCAGTGCATATGAAGCTTTCTTT	CSARIGVSAYEAFF
TRBV12-5	-	TRBJ1-1	-	TGTGCTAGTGCCCCCATGGGAGTGAACACTGAAGCTTTCTTT	CASAPMGVNTEAFF
TRBV5-8	-	TRBJ1-2	few	TGTGCCAGCAGTATGGGGATCATAGCTAACTATGGCTACACCTTC	CASSMGIIANYGYTF
TRBV6-2/TRBV6-3	-	TRBJ1-5	-	TGTGCCACCTCGGTGGCGGACCGCAATCAGCCCCAGCATTTT	CATSVADRNQPQHF
TRBV24-1	-	TRBJ2-1	-	TGTGCCACGGGAAGCAGGGGCCTCAATTACAATGAGCAGTTCTTC	CATGSRGLNYNEQFF
TRBV18	TRBD1	TRBJ1-1	-	TGTGCCAGCTCACGCCAGGACAGGGCCACTGGGACTGAAGCTTTCTTT	CASSRQDRATGTEAFF
TRBV7-9	TRBD1	TRBJ1-2	-	TGTGCCAGCAGCTTATCGGGGACAGGGGGCCTTGGCTACACCTTC	CASSLSGTGGLGYTF
TRBV4-1	-	TRBJ1-1	-	TGCGCCAGCAGCCAAGGGGGGGAGAGCACTGAAGCTTTCTTT	CASSQGGESTEAFF
TRBV20-1	TRBD2	TRBJ2-5	-	TGCAGTGCTAGTTTCCTAGCGGGACAAGAGACCCAGTACTTC	CSASFLAGQETQYF
TRBV20-1	-	TRBJ2-5	-	TGCAGTGCTAGAGGCTACAGGGAAGAGACCCAGTACTTC	CSARGYREETQYF
TRBV10-2	-	TRBJ2-7	few	TGCGCCAGCTGGGACCCCCCCGAGCAGTACTTC	CASWDPPEQYF
TRBV20-1	TRBD1	TRBJ2-4	few	TGCAGTGCTAAGACAGGGGGGGCCAAAAACATTCAGTACTTC	CSAKTGGAKNIQYF
TRBV6-2/TRBV6-3	-	TRBJ2-3	-	TGTGCCAGCAGTTACTCGAGTATCCCGGCGCAGTATTTT	CASSYSSIPAQYF
TRBV7-9	TRBD1	TRBJ1-5	-	TGTGCCAGCAGCTCCACAGGGGAGGTGCAGCCCCAGCATTTT	CASSSTGEVQPQHF
TRBV12-3/TRBV12-4	-	TRBJ1-3	-	TGTGCCAGCAGTGCAGGGCTCTCTGGAAACACCATATATTTT	CASSAGLSGNTIYF
TRBV18	TRBD2	TRBJ2-1	-	TGTGCCAGCTCACCGGGACTAGCGGGTAACAATGAGCAGTTCTTC	CASSPGLAGNNEQFF
TRBV29-1	TRBD1	TRBJ1-2	-	TGCAGCGTTGAGGGAGGGGGCGCTTCCACCTTC	CSVEGGGASTF
TRBV7-2	-	TRBJ2-3	-	TGTGCCAGCAGCCCCTCTCAGGCTAGCAGCACAGATACGCAGTATTTT	CASSPSQASSTDTQYF
TRBV11-3	TRBD2	TRBJ2-2	-	TGTGCCAGCAGCCCGGGGGGGGCGCGGAACACCGGGGAGCTGTTTTTT	CASSPGGARNTGELFF
TRBV7-9	-	TRBJ2-5	-	TGTGCCAGCAGCTTCGGGAAGCGCTCGGAGGTGACCCAGTACTTC	CASSFGKRSEVTQYF
TRBV5-1	-	TRBJ2-3	once	TGCGCCAGCAGCAGAAGCACAGATACGCAGTATTTT	CASSRSTDTQYF
TRBV19	TRBD1	TRBJ2-3	-	TGTGCCAGTTCGGACAGGGGTCTCACAGATACGCAGTATTTT	CASSDRGLTDTQYF
TRBV11-2	-	TRBJ1-1	few	TGTGCCAGCAGCTTAGTAGGGGGGCGCTCGGCTGAAGCTTTCTTT	CASSLVGGRSAEAFF
TRBV20-1	-	TRBJ2-3	-	TGCAGTGTTCCCGATAGCACAGATACGCAGTATTTT	CSVPDSTDTQYF
TRBV7-2	-	TRBJ1-4	-	TGTGCCAGCAGCTTAGCGCTAAGTAGGAGGCAAAAACTGTTTTTT	CASSLALSRRQKLFF
TRBV7-2	-	TRBJ1-3	-	TGTGCCAGCAGCTTAGACAGCCAGTCTGGAAACACCATATATTTT	CASSLDSQSGNTIYF
TRBV30	-	TRBJ1-1	-	TGTGCCTGGAGTGTTGCAGTGAACACTGAAGCTTTCTTT	CAWSVAVNTEAFF
TRBV6-1	TRBD2	TRBJ2-3	-	TGTGCCAGCAGTCCCAGGGGACTAGCGGCTAGCACAGATACGCAGTATTTT	CASSPRGLAASTDTQYF
TRBV7-8	-	TRBJ2-4	-	TGTGCCAGCAGCCGGGATTTTCTAGCCAAAAACATTCAGTACTTC	CASSRDFLAKNIQYF
TRBV11-1	-	TRBJ2-2	-	TGTGCCAGCAGCTATGTGGGGGCGAACACCGGGGAGCTGTTTTTT	CASSYVGANTGELFF
TRBV30	-	TRBJ2-1	-	TGTGCCTTCCACCAATCCAGGGGCGATGAGCAGTTCTTC	CAFHQSRGDEQFF
TRBV6-1	-	TRBJ2-3	-	TGTGCCAGCAGCCATGGGGGAGATACGCAGTATTTT	CASSHGGDTQYF
TRBV18	-	TRBJ1-5	-	TGTGCCAGCTCACCACCGGATCAGCCCCAGCATTTT	CASSPPDQPQHF
TRBV7-9	-	TRBJ1-5	-	TGTGCCAGCAGCTCCACAGGGTTATGGAATCAGCCCCAGCATTTT	CASSSTGLWNQPQHF
TRBV5-1	-	TRBJ2-3	once	TGCGCCAGCAGCCCGGAGAGGGGACCCCCAGCAGATACGCAGTATTTT	CASSPERGPPADTQYF
TRBV7-2	-	TRBJ2-3	-	TGTGCCAGCAGCTTCAGGGGTACGAGCACAGATACGCAGTATTTT	CASSFRGTSTDTQYF